This T cell receptor beta chain was sequenced in a study of shared clonotypes between healthy human individuals. Here immunoSEQ multiplex PCR was the method, and the copy in TCRdb shows in-frame clones only, minus some. The data show 2 million to 2.5 million clones, with more than 90% seen just once and around 0.13% held by the top ten. Trimming pared 3 bases from V and 4 bases from J, leaving 12 bases between. The CDR3 contains 15 residues. From germline, CDR1 is KGHSH and CDR2 LQKENI. The gene calls are TRBV18 and TRBJ2-2, with D possibly matching TRBD2 (5 bases). The TCR comes from a man younger than 30 in good health. The specimen was naive CD4+ T cells sorted from blood. Subset defined: CD45RA+ positively selected. CDR3 bases: TGTGCCAGCTCACCTAGCGAACAGTTCACCGGGGAGCTGTTTTTT. Protein: CASSPSEQFTGELFF.